Each of the 5 T cell receptor beta chains below was sequenced from the same sample in a study of cytomegalovirus exposure and HLA in healthy donors (dated by TCRdb to about 2017). The library was obtained by the immunoSEQ multiplex PCR assay. For the multiplex PCR, a mixture combining 60 forward primers for TCR Vbeta segments and 13 reverse primers for TCR Jbeta segments was used. Not all clones reach the TCRdb copy of this immuneACCESS table, which keeps in-frame sequences only. Checked studies attribute under half of the gap to unresolved V genes and leave the rest unexplained. The sample has about 150,000 clones on record, roughly 80% of them singletons. The top ten hold about 2.2% of the sample. Specimen: PBMCs. Receptors originate from a male donor in good health and CMV-seronegative.

The chain recombines TRBV7-9 with TRBJ1-4, with 7 bases identical to TRBD1. There are 14 residues in the CDR3. Germline CDR1 is SEHNR and CDR2 is FQNEAQ (reference sequence). V shed 3 bases and J 7 bases; nucleotides not matched to a gene: 5. As DNA, the CDR3 is TGTGCCAGCAGCTTCGGCTCAGGGGGTGAAAAACTGTTTTTT. It translates to CASSFGSGGEKLFF.

The genes are TRBV15 and TRBJ1-4, with TRBD1 matching 9 bases. The V segment lost 0 bases and the J segment 6 bases; nucleotides outside the gene matches: 8. CDR3 length: 17 amino acids. Germline V gives CDR1 LNHNV, CDR2 YYDKDF (reference sequence). For the CDR3, the DNA is TGTGCCACCAGCAGAGAACTTACCGGGACAGGGTATGAAAAACTGTTTTTT. Translation: CATSRELTGTGYEKLFF.

A single count supports this clone. V usage is TRBV11-2 and J usage is TRBJ1-2; no clear D. Trimming cost V 4 bases and J 2 bases, with 11 bases left between them. Germline CDR1 is SGHAT and CDR2 is FQNNGV. This CDR3 region has 14 residues. CDR3 protein: CASSWAAENYGYTF. Written as DNA, the CDR3 is TGTGCCAGCAGCTGGGCAGCCGAAAACTATGGCTACACCTTC. Full variable domain (rest looked up from reference TRBV11-2 and TRBJ1-2): EAGVAQSPRYKIIEKRQSVAFWCNPISGHATLYWYQQILGQGPKLLIQFQNNGVVDDSQLPKDRFSAERLKGVDSTLKIQPAKLEDSAVYLCASSWAAENYGYTFGSGTRLTVV.

The V gene is TRBV5-1, the J gene TRBJ1-1, with D tentatively TRBD1 (5 bases). The CDR3 consists of 15 residues. Germline V gene lookup returns CDR1 SGHRS and CDR2 YFSETQ. Trimming shortened V by 3 bases and J by 1 base, and 13 bases separated the two germline ends. CDR3 region: CASSWAGGENTEAFF. In DNA, the CDR3 is TGCGCCAGCAGCTGGGCCGGGGGGGAGAACACTGAAGCTTTCTTT.

Points on this clone: Other DNA sequences in this sample translate to the same CDR3. This chain links TRBV5-8 with TRBJ2-2, with D possibly TRBD1 on 6 matching bases. Germline CDR1 reads SGHTS; CDR2 reads YDEGEE. The CDR3 covers 14 residues. V was shortened by 0 bases and J by 5 bases, with 8 bases between the two germline ends. The CDR3 spells CASSLGGLTGELFF. The CDR3 DNA reads as TGTGCCAGCAGCTTGGGGGGGCTGACCGGGGAGCTGTTTTTT.